This passage covers 28 T cell receptor beta chains from one sample sequenced in a study of beta chain features in type 1 diabetes. These receptors have no identified antigens. Expressed TCRB transcripts were sequenced, since all the RNA that had been isolated was reverse transcribed. The table came from immunoSEQ multiplex PCR; TCRdb's copy has only in-frame clones and leaves some out. The data show 95,000 to 150,000 clones, about 16% seen once. Overall study findings and caveats: Type 1 diabetes patients showed a moderate but significant shortening of TCRB CDR3s in all four CD4+ subsets.

The sample taken for sequencing was central memory CD4+ T cells from blood. These receptors all stem from a man aged 25-40 years with type 1 diabetes.

This clone turned up a few times. CDR3 nucleotides: TGTGCCAGCAGCGTTGGGGGAGGCGACACTGAAGCTTTCTTT. Protein: CASSVGGGDTEAFF. The chain couples TRBV7-9 to TRBJ1-1; possibly TRBD1 for D (5 bases). CDR1 is SEHNR, CDR2 FQNEAQ, per germline (reference sequence). This CDR3 comprises 14 residues. The germline V and J ends were trimmed by 5 bases and 3 bases, with 13 bases remaining between them. Looking up the rest from reference TRBV7-9 and TRBJ1-1 gives the full variable domain: DTGVSQNPRHKITKRGQNVTFRCDPISEHNRLYWYRQTLGQGPEFLTYFQNEAQLEKSRLLSDRFSAERPKGSFSTLEIQRTEQGDSAMYLCASSVGGGDTEAFFGQGTRLTVV.

In this sample, this clone turned up a few times. The chain employs TRBV6-4 and TRBJ1-1, with a tentative D call TRBD1 (6 bases). Germline V gene lookup returns CDR1 MRHNA and CDR2 SNTAGT. Trimming removed 6 bases at V and 3 bases at J, with 14 bases between. There are 14 residues in the CDR3. This chain's CDR3 is CASRAGHDDTEAFF. The DNA for the CDR3 is TGTGCCAGCAGAGCGGGACACGACGACACTGAAGCTTTCTTT.

This chain connects TRBV7-3 to TRBJ1-2, with 8 bases matching TRBD1. This CDR3 is built from 14 residues. Trimming at V came to 4 bases and at J to 7 bases, leaving 8 bases not matched to a gene. Germline V gene data show CDR1 as SGHTA and CDR2 as FQGTGA. This chain's CDR3 is CASSSGQGGLGYTF. CDR3 nucleotides: TGTGCCAGCAGCTCCGGACAGGGCGGGCTTGGCTACACCTTC.

This clone was counted only a few times. The chain has TRBV11-1 and TRBJ2-1, with no clear D. The CDR3 is made up of 13 amino acids. Per germline, CDR1 SGHAT and CDR2 FQDESV (reference sequence). V was cut by 0 bases and J by 7 bases, with 7 bases left in between. CDR3 protein: CASSLAEVNEQFF. The CDR3 DNA reads TGTGCCAGCAGCTTAGCAGAAGTGAATGAGCAGTTCTTC. The variable domain in full, completed from reference TRBV11-1 and TRBJ2-1, reads EAEVAQSPRYKITEKSQAVAFWCDPISGHATLYWYRQILGQGPELLVQFQDESVVDDSQLPKDRFSAERLKGVDSTLKIQPAELGDSAMYLCASSLAEVNEQFFGPGTRLTVL.

This chain joins TRBV11-2 and TRBJ1-5; the D gene is possibly TRBD1 (5 bases). The CDR3 contains 16 residues. Per the germline V gene, CDR1 is SGHAT and CDR2 is FQNNGV. Deletions cut 5 bases from V and 6 bases from J, with 20 bases between. The CDR3 nucleotides are TGTGCCAGCAGCCTGAGCGCGGGGCAGGTAGGTCAGCCCCAGCATTTT. It yields the protein CASSLSAGQVGQPQHF.

This clone was recorded many times. This rearrangement joins TRBV6-6 to TRBJ2-1, with 14 bases aligning to TRBD2. The CDR3 is made up of 16 amino acids. V lost 6 bases, J lost 4 bases, and 5 bases stayed unmatched. From germline, CDR1 is MNHNY and CDR2 SVGAGI (reference sequence). CDR3: CASSRTSGGSYNEQFF. CDR3 coding DNA: TGTGCCAGCAGCAGGACTAGCGGGGGGTCTTACAATGAGCAGTTCTTC.

The V gene is TRBV7-8, the J gene TRBJ2-1, with D maybe TRBD2 (5 bases). CDR3 length: 16 residues. Trimming removed 7 bases at V and 8 bases at J, with 24 bases between. CDR1 and CDR2 (germline): SGHVS, FQNEAQ. CDR3 bases: TGTGCCAGCATCCCTGTTGGAGCGGTGAAAGGCGATGAGCAGTTCTTC. This translates into CASIPVGAVKGDEQFF.

The V call is TRBV4-1, the J call TRBJ1-5, with 7 bases lining up with TRBD1. This CDR3 comprises 17 residues. CDR1 is MGHRA, CDR2 YSYEKL, per germline. V lost 3 bases to trimming and J lost 3 bases; unmatched junction nucleotides: 11. The CDR3 loop reads CASSQTPIRGLNQPQHF. CDR3 bases: TGCGCCAGCAGCCAGACACCGATAAGGGGGCTCAATCAGCCCCAGCATTTT.

This clone was detected a few times. The chain employs TRBV7-9 and TRBJ1-6; weak D call: TRBD1 (5 bases). Germline-derived CDR1 and CDR2 are SEHNR and FQNEAQ (reference sequence). With 1 base removed from V and 13 bases from J, the gap between germline ends came to 11 bases. The CDR3 is made up of 13 amino acids. The DNA of the CDR3 is TGTGCCAGCAGCTTAGACGGCAGGGCGCCCCTCCACTTT. Its protein product is CASSLDGRAPLHF.

This clone was seen a few times. The chain couples TRBV7-8 to TRBJ2-1; D perhaps matches TRBD1 (5 bases). The CDR3 is made up of 13 amino acids. Looked up from germline, CDR1 is SGHVS and CDR2 is FQNEAQ. Trimming pared 5 bases from V and 4 bases from J, leaving 9 bases between. CDR3 loop: CASSTRQYNEQFF. The CDR3 DNA sequence: TGTGCCAGCAGCACCCGACAGTACAATGAGCAGTTCTTC.

This clone turned up a few times. The chain combines TRBV7-2 with TRBJ2-7; 8 bases align to TRBD1. CDR3 length equals 12 residues. Trimming took 5 bases from V and 6 from J; bases not matched to a gene: 3. Germline V lookup: CDR1 SGHTA, CDR2 FQGNSA. The CDR3 DNA reads TGTGCCAGCAGCCTCACAGGGGGCGAGCAGTACTTC. The encoded protein is CASSLTGGEQYF.

At least ten counts were recorded for this clone. The J gene is TRBJ2-3, the V gene TRBV10-3; TRBD2 might be the D (6 bases). Trimming stripped 6 bases from V and 5 bases from J, with 12 bases between. In germline, CDR1 is ENHRY, CDR2 SYGVKD. This CDR3 has 13 residues. The CDR3, as DNA: TGTGCCATCAGGCAGGAGGGCAGAGATACGCAGTATTTT. Protein sequence: CAIRQEGRDTQYF.

The chain carries TRBV13 and TRBJ2-4; no firm D call. V shed 0 bases and J shed 8 bases, with 8 bases lying between them. Germline CDR1 is PRHDT and CDR2 is FYEKMQ (reference sequence). The CDR3 covers 13 residues. The CDR3 here is CASSLGSVDIQYF. The CDR3 nucleotides are TGTGCCAGCAGCTTAGGTTCAGTGGACATTCAGTACTTC.

The rearrangement links TRBV19 to TRBJ2-7; 7 nucleotides align to TRBD2. Germline CDR1 is LNHDA and CDR2 is SQIVND (reference sequence). With 4 bases clipped from V and 7 bases from J, the junction kept 4 bases outside the gene matches. CDR3 length: 12 residues. The CDR3 reads CASSTSGGEQYF. The DNA for the CDR3 is TGTGCCAGTAGTACCTCCGGGGGGGAGCAGTACTTC.

J is TRBJ2-3 and V is TRBV4-2; D is uncertain. Trimming stripped 0 bases from V and 0 bases from J, with 10 bases between. The V gene's germline CDR1 is LGHNA and CDR2 YNFKEQ. The CDR3 has 16 residues. The CDR3 DNA reads TGTGCCAGCAGCCAAGATCAGCCGAGTAGCACAGATACGCAGTATTTT. Translation: CASSQDQPSSTDTQYF.

The rearrangement links TRBV9 to TRBJ2-2; D unclear. The CDR3 sequence is 14 residues long. V lost 0 bases and J lost 3, with 6 bases in between. Germline V gene data show CDR1 as SGDLS and CDR2 as YYNGEE. The CDR3 loop is CASSVDLDTGELFF. For the CDR3, the DNA is TGTGCCAGCAGCGTAGATCTAGACACCGGGGAGCTGTTTTTT.

This clone was seen only a few times. This rearrangement joins TRBV4-3 to TRBJ1-3; 9 bases are a match to TRBD1. Germline CDR1 is LGHNA and CDR2 is YSLEER. V lost 7 bases and J lost 4; bases outside the gene matches: 5. The CDR3 loop spans 14 amino acids. The CDR3 DNA sequence: TGCGCCAGCACCCCGGACAGGGGCGGAAACACCATATATTTT. Protein product: CASTPDRGGNTIYF.

The chain is built from TRBV18 and TRBJ2-2; 9 nucleotides match TRBD2. Per germline, CDR1 KGHSH and CDR2 LQKENI. Trimming cost V 6 bases and J 1 base; bases outside gene matches: 6. The CDR3 loop spans 16 amino acids. This CDR3 reads CASSPNSGRNTGELFF. The CDR3 DNA is TGTGCCAGCTCTCCGAATAGCGGGAGGAACACCGGGGAGCTGTTTTTT.

This clone was seen only a few times. The chain is built from TRBV10-3 and TRBJ1-6; weak D call: TRBD1 (6 bases). V shed 2 bases and J shed 9 bases, with 17 bases lying between them. The germline CDR1 and CDR2 sequences are ENHRY and SYGVKD. The CDR3 sequence is 16 residues long. DNA of the CDR3: TGTGCCATCAGTGAGAGGGGGGCCCCATCGAGTTCACCCCTCCACTTT. It is translated as CAISERGAPSSSPLHF.

The CDR3 DNA reads as TGCGCCAGCAGCCGGGACAGGGGGATGGCAGATACGCAGTATTTT. This gives the protein CASSRDRGMADTQYF. The chain recombines TRBV4-3 with TRBJ2-3; TRBD1 aligns across 11 bases. The CDR3 spans 15 residues. J lost 4 bases, V lost 4 bases, and 4 bases had no gene match. The germline V gene has CDR1 LGHNA and CDR2 YSLEER.

The V call is TRBV29-1, the J call TRBJ1-2; no firm D call. Deletions cut 6 bases from V and 2 bases from J, with 10 bases between. Germline V gene sequence: CDR1 SQVTM, CDR2 ANQGSEA. The CDR3 spans 12 residues. The chain's CDR3 is CSVLKFNYGYTF. The CDR3 nucleotides are TGCAGCGTCTTGAAATTCAACTATGGCTACACCTTC.

The chain links TRBV27 to TRBJ2-3, with 12 bases matching TRBD2. CDR3 length: 16 amino acids. CDR1 is MNHEY, CDR2 SMNVEV, per germline (reference sequence). V was pared by 5 bases and J by 2 bases, with 5 bases of the junction left unmatched. Here the CDR3 DNA reads TGTGCCAGCAGTGCTACTAGCGGGGGGATCACAGATACGCAGTATTTT. This codes for CASSATSGGITDTQYF.

This clone was picked up a small number of times. This chain uses TRBV6-6 with TRBJ2-3; D ambiguous. Trimming pared 5 bases from V and 0 bases from J, leaving 9 bases between. CDR1 is MNHNY and CDR2 is SVGAGI in the germline V gene (reference sequence). The CDR3 is made up of 14 amino acids. This chain's CDR3 is CASSRTTSTDTQYF. CDR3 nucleotide sequence: TGTGCCAGCAGTCGAACAACTAGCACAGATACGCAGTATTTT.

V usage is TRBV9 and J usage is TRBJ2-7; a weak D match, TRBD1 (5 bases). Germline values: CDR1 SGDLS, CDR2 YYNGEE. The V and J ends lost 0 bases and 2 bases respectively, with 12 bases between them. The CDR3 runs to 15 residues. The CDR3: CASSVEAGITYEQYF. CDR3 in DNA: TGTGCCAGCAGCGTAGAGGCAGGGATTACCTACGAGCAGTACTTC. The entire variable domain, with the rest obtained from reference TRBV9 and TRBJ2-7, is as follows: DSGVTQTPKHLITATGQRVTLRCSPRSGDLSVYWYQQSLDQGLQFLIQYYNGEERAKGNILERFSAQQFPDLHSELNLSSLELGDSALYFCASSVEAGITYEQYFGPGTRLTVT.

The gene calls are TRBV28 and TRBJ2-3, with 7 positions matching TRBD1. V shed 8 bases, J shed 6 bases, and the junction held 5 bases outside the gene matches. The CDR3 runs to 12 residues. Per germline, CDR1 MDHEN and CDR2 SYDVKM. CDR3 coding DNA: TGTGCCAGCTTGACAGGGTCGGATACGCAGTATTTT. Protein product: CASLTGSDTQYF.

The chain couples TRBV4-3 to TRBJ1-6; D is unclear. CDR3 length: 17 residues. Germline CDR1 and CDR2: LGHNA and YSLEER. V lost 3 bases, J lost 0 bases, and 12 bases lay in between. The CDR3 DNA is TGCGCCAGCAGCCATAGGGCCGGGTACTCCTATAATTCACCCCTCCACTTT. This translates into CASSHRAGYSYNSPLHF.

This clone has only a few counts. This chain uses TRBV5-1 with TRBJ2-3; a weak D match, TRBD2 (7 bases). With 3 bases removed from V and 5 bases from J, the gap between germline ends came to 16 bases. CDR3 size: 15 residues. Germline CDR1 SGHRS, CDR2 YFSETQ. The CDR3 is CASSSLGGQKDTQYF. In DNA form, the CDR3 reads TGCGCCAGCAGCTCCCTGGGGGGGCAGAAAGATACGCAGTATTTT.

In its sample, this clone was seen a few times. V usage is TRBV5-1 and J usage is TRBJ1-2; 10 bases match TRBD1. The germline gives CDR1 SGHRS, CDR2 YFSETQ. The CDR3 spans 14 residues. Trimming cost V 4 bases and J 8 bases; bases outside gene matches: 8. CDR3 DNA: TGCGCCAGCAGCCCCGGGACAGGGGCCTTGGGCTACACCTTC. Translating it yields CASSPGTGALGYTF.